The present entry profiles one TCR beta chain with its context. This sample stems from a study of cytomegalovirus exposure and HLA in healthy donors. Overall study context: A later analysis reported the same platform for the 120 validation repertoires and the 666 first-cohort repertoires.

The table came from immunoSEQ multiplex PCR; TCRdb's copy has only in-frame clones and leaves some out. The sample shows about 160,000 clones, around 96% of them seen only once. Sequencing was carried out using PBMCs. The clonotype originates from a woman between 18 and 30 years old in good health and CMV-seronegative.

Here the CDR3 DNA reads TGTGCCAGCAGAAGCGGGGGCGCGAACACCGGGGAGCTGTTTTTT. This codes for CASRSGGANTGELFF. The chain is built from TRBV9 and TRBJ2-2, with 8 bases lining up with TRBD2. This CDR3 has 15 residues. In germline, CDR1 is SGDLS, CDR2 YYNGEE. V trimming: 5 bases; J trimming: 0 bases; junction bases outside the gene matches: 3.